This T cell receptor beta chain was profiled in a study of blood T cells in healthy people across ages. Germline V gives CDR1 MNHEY, CDR2 SVGAGI. The CDR3 loop spans 14 amino acids. Between the trimmed V and J ends, which lost 0 bases and 1 base, there was a span of 6 bases. Alongside a J-beta primer mix, a sample-barcoded 5' primer served in a second PCR lasting about 7 to 12 cycles. TCRdb used MiXCR to reprocess the 5' RACE reads, holding one entry per CDR3 protein. The sample has some 700,000 distinct CDR3 sequences, roughly 45% seen once. The V gene is TRBV6-5, the J gene TRBJ2-5; no reliable D call. The origin of this receptor is a woman aged 60-75 years in good health. The sample taken for sequencing was blood. The CDR3 loop reads CASSYSSPQETQYF. CDR3 DNA: TGTGCCAGCAGTTACTCGAGCCCCCAAGAGACCCAGTACTTC.